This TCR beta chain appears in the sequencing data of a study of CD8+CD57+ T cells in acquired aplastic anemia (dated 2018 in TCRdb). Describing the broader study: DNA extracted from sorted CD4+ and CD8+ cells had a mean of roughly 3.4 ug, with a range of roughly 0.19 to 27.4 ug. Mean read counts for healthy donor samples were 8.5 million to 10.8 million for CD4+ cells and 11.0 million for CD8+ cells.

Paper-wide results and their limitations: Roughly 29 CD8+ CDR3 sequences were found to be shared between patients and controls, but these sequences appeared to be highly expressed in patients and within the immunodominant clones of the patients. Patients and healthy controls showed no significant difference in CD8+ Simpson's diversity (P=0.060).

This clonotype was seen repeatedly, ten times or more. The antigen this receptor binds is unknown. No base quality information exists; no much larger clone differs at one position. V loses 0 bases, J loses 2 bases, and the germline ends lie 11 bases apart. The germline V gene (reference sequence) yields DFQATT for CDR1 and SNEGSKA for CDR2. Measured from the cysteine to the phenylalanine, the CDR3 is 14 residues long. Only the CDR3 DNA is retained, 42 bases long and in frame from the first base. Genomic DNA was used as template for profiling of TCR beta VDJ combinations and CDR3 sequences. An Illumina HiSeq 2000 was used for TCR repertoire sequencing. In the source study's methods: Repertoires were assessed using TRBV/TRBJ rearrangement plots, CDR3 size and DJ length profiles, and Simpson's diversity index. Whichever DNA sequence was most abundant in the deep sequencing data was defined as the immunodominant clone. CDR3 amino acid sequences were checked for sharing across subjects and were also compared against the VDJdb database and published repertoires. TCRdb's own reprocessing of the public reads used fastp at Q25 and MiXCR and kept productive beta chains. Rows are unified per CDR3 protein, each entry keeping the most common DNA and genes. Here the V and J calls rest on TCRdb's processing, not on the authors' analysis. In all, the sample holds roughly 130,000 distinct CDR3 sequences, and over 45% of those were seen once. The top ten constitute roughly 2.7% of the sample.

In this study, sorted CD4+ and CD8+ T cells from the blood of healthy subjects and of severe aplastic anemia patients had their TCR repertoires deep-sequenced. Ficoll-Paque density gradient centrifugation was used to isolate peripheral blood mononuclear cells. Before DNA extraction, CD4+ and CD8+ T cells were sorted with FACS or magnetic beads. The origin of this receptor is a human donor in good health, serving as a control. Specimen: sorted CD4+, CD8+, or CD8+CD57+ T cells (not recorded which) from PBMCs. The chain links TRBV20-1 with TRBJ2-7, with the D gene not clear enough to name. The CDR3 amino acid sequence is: CSARDAEKTYEQYF. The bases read TGCAGTGCTAGAGACGCTGAGAAAACCTACGAGCAGTACTTC.